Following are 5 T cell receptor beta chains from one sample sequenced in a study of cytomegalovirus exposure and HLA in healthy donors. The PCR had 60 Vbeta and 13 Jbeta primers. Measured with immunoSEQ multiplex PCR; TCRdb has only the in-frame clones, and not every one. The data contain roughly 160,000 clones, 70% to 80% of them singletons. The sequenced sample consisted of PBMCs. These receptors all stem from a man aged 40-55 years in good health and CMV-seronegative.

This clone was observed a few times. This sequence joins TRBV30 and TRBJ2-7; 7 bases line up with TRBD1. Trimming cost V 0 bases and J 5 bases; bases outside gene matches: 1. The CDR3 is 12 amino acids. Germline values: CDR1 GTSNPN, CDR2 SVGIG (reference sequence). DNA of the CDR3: TGTGCCTGGAGTGTACAGGGGAACGAGCAGTACTTC. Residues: CAWSVQGNEQYF.

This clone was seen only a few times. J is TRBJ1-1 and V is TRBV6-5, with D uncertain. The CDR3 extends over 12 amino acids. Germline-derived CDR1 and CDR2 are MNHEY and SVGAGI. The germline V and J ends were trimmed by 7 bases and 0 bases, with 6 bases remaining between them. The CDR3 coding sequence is TGTGCCAGCAATCCGGTGAACACTGAAGCTTTCTTT. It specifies CASNPVNTEAFF.

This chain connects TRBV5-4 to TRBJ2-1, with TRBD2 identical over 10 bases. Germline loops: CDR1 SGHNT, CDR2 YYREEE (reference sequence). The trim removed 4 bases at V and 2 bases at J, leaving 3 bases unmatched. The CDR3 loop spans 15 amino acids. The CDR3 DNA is TGTGCCAGCAGCCTAAGCGGGAGGGCCTACAATGAGCAGTTCTTC. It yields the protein CASSLSGRAYNEQFF.

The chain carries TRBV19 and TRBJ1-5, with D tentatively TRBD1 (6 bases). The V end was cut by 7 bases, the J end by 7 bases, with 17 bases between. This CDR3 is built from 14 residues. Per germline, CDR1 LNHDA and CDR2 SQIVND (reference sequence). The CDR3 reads CASTLDRFGQPQHF. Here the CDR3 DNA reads TGTGCCAGTACCCTTGACAGGTTTGGGCAGCCCCAGCATTTT.

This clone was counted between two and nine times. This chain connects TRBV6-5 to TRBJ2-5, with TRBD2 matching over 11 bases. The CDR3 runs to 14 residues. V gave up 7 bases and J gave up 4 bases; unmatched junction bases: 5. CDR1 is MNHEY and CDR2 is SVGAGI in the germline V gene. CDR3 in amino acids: CASIRLAGRETQYF. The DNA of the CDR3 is TGTGCCAGCATTAGACTAGCGGGAAGAGAGACCCAGTACTTC.